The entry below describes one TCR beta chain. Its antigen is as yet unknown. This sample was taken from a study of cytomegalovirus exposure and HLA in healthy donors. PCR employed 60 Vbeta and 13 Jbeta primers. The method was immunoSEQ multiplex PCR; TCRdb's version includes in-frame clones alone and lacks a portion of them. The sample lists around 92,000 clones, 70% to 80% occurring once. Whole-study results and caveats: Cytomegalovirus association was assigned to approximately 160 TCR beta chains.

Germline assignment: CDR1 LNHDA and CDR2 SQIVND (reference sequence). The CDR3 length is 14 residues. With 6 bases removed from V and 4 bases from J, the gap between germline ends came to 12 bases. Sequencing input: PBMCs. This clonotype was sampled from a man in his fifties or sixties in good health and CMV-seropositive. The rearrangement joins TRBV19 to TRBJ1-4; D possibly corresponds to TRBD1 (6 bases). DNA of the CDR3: TGTGCCAGTAGCCTAGGACAGATTAATGAAAAACTGTTTTTT. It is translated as CASSLGQINEKLFF.